Described below is a single T cell receptor beta chain sequence and its context. The antigen remains undetermined. The sample comes from a study of T cells in localized non-small cell lung cancer. The repertoire was sequenced with immunoSEQ multiplex PCR; TCRdb's copy has only in-frame clones and lacks some. This sample yields over 45,000 clones, of which 60% to 85% are seen a single time; roughly 17% belongs to the top ten. Overall study results and limits: Greater T cell density in blood accompanied longer overall survival. Of the tissues analyzed, uninvolved adjacent lung showed maximal T cell clonality, greater than tumor.

This material consisted of peripheral blood, taken before any cancer treatment. This clonotype originated in a man aged 40 to 70 with stage I squamous cell lung carcinoma.

The CDR3 loop is CASSVPTSGGANEQFF. CDR3 in DNA: TGTGCCAGCAGCGTCCCCACTAGCGGGGGGGCAAATGAGCAGTTCTTC. This chain joins TRBV9 and TRBJ2-1, with 13 bases matching TRBD2. The V gene's germline CDR1 is SGDLS and CDR2 YYNGEE. J gave up 7 bases and V 2 bases, and 6 bases lay outside the gene matches. The CDR3 is 16 residues long.